The clone carrying this T cell receptor (beta chain) was seen more than once but under ten times. The antigen is not known. Trimming took 4 bases from V and 3 from J, leaving 10 bases between them. The CDR3 sequence is 13 residues long. From germline, CDR1 is MNHEY and CDR2 SMNVEV (reference sequence). This sample was taken from a study of T cells in Graves' hyperthyroidism and ophthalmopathy. RNA transcripts were the template for amplifying TCR beta CDR3 regions. HTBI primers were the set used in a first-round RT-PCR of the TCR CDR3. TCRdb itself ran the multiplex PCR reads through MiXCR, one entry per CDR3 protein. The sample records about 760,000 distinct CDR3 sequences, 30% to 40% being singletons. Overall study results and limits: Progression to ophthalmopathy was predicted a median of approximately seven months early.

The chain recombines TRBV27 with TRBJ2-7; D is ambiguous. Input material: blood. The sequence derives from a woman in her forties with Graves' hyperthyroidism. The DNA for the CDR3 is TGTGCCAGCAGTTCCAGGAATAACTACGAGCAGTACTTC. It yields the protein CASSSRNNYEQYF.